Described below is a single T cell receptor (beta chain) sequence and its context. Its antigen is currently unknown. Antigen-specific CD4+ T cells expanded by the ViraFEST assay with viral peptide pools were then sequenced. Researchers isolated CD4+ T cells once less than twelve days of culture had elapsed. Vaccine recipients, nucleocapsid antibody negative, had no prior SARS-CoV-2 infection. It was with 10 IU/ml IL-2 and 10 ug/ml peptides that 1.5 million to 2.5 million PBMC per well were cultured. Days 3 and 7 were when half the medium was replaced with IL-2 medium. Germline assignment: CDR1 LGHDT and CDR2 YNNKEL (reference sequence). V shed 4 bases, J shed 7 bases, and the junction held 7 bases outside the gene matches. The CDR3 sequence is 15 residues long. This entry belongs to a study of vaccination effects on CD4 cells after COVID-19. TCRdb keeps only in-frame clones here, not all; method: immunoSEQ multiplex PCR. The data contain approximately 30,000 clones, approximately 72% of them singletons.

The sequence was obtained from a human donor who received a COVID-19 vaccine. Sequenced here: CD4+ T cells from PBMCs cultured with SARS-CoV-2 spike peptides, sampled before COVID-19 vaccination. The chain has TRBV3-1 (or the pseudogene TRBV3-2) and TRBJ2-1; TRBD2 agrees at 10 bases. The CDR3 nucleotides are TGTGCCAGCAGCCCCGGACTAGCGGTTACGAATGAGCAGTTCTTC. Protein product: CASSPGLAVTNEQFF.